This record covers a single TCR beta chain. Its cognate antigen is unknown. The data were taken from a study of OX40 agonist ivuxolimab in advanced cancers. The study's findings and limits: Among the least clonally expanded were partial responders at 0.1-3.0 mg/kg. The antigen specificity of the peripheral T cells (those that were expanded) was not determined.

CDR1 is SQVTM and CDR2 is ANQGSEA in the germline V gene. V lost 4 bases, J lost 3 bases, and 10 bases lay in between. The CDR3 loop spans 12 amino acids. Profiling relied on immunoSEQ multiplex PCR, and the TCRdb table lists in-frame clones only, not all of them. The sample holds some 130,000 clones; around 91% are singletons and the top ten take about 0.55%. The clonotype was recovered from an adult with an advanced solid tumor such as melanoma, head and neck, liver or kidney cancer. Specimen: CD4+ or CD8+ T cells sorted from blood, collected in a trial of the OX40 agonist ivuxolimab. V is TRBV29-1 and J is TRBJ2-7; D call uncertain. CDR3 in DNA: TGCAGCGTTGGGGGTCTACTCTACGAGCAGTACTTC. It encodes CSVGGLLYEQYF.